The entry below describes one T cell receptor (beta chain). The sample comes from a study of cytomegalovirus exposure and HLA in healthy donors. PCR involved 60 Vbeta and 13 Jbeta primers. Assay used: immunoSEQ multiplex PCR; TCRdb lists only in-frame clones, some missing. The sample includes 150,000 to 200,000 clones, 70% to 90% of them seen just once. Healthy bone marrow donors made up the cohort. CDR1 is MNHNS, CDR2 SASEGT, per germline. J was trimmed by 0 bases and V by 3 bases; bases with no gene match: 8. CDR3 size: 17 residues. This clonotype was sampled from a young man in good health and CMV-seropositive. The gene calls are TRBV6-1 and TRBJ2-5; TRBD1 matches at 9 bases. The sequencing input was PBMCs. The CDR3 DNA reads as TGTGCCAGCAGTGATTACAGGGGGCTCACGTACCAAGAGACCCAGTACTTC. It translates to CASSDYRGLTYQETQYF.